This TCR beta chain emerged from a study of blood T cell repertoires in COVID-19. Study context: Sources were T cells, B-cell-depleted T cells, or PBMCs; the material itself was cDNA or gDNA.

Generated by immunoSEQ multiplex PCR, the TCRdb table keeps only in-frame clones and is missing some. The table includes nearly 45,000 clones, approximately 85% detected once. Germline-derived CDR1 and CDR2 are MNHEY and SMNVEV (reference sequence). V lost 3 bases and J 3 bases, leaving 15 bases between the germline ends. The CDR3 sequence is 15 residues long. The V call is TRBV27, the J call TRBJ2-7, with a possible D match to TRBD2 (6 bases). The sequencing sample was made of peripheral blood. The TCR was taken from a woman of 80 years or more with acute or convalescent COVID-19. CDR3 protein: CASSFPGLKDYEQYF. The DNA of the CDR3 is TGTGCCAGCAGTTTTCCGGGACTCAAAGACTACGAGCAGTACTTC.